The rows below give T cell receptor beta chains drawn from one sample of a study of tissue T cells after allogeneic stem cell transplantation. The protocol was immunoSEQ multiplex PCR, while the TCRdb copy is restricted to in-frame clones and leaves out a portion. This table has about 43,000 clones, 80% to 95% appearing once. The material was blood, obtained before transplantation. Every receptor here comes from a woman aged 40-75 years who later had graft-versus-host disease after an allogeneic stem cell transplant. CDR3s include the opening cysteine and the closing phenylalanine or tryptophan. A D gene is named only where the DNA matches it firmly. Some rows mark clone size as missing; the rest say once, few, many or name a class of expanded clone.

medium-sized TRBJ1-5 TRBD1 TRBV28 TGTGCCAGCAGTTTATGGGCAGGGGGAAGGCAGCCCCAGCATTTT CASSLWAGGRQPQHF
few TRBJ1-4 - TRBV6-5 TGTGCCAGCAGTACTGGATGGGAAAAACTGTTTTTT CASSTGWEKLFF
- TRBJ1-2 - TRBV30 TGTGCCTGGAGCCGGGAGGGGAACGGCTACACCTTC CAWSREGNGYTF
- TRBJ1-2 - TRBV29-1 TGCAGCGTTGAAGGGGATGGCTACACCTTC CSVEGDGYTF
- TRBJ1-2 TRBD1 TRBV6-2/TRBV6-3 TGTGCCAGCAGTTCGGCAGGGGGCTATGGCTACACCTTC CASSSAGGYGYTF
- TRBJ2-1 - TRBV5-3 TGTGCCAGACGTGCGGGGTTTTGCCACAATGAGCAGTTCTTC CARRAGFCHNEQFF
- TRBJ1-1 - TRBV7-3 TGTGCCAGCAGCCTAAGGGATGACACTGAAGCTTTCTTT CASSLRDDTEAFF
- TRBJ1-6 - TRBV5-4 TGTGCCAGCAGCCCCCTTGGCCCTAATTCACCCCTCCACTTT CASSPLGPNSPLHF
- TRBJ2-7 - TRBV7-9 TGTGCCAGCAGCTTCGGCCTAGCGTTCCACGAGCAGTACTTC CASSFGLAFHEQYF
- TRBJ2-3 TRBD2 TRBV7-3 TGTGCCAGCAGCTTATGGGCGGGAGTAGAGGATACGCAGTATTTT CASSLWAGVEDTQYF
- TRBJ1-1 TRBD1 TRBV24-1 TGTGCCACCAGTGGTTCGACAGGGGGGGACACTGAAGCTTTCTTT CATSGSTGGDTEAFF
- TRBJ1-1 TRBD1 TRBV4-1 TGCGCCAGCAGCCAAGGACAGGGTTTAACTGAAGCTTTCTTT CASSQGQGLTEAFF
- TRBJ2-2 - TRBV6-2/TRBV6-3 TGTGCCAGCAGTTGGGGTCTCGGCACCGGGGAGCTGTTTTTT CASSWGLGTGELFF
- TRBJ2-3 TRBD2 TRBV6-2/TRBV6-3 TGTGCCAGCAGCCTTAAAAGACTAGCGGCAGACACAGATACGCAGTATTTT CASSLKRLAADTDTQYF
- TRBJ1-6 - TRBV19 TGTGCCAGTAGCGAGGGGACCAGTGTTAATTCACCCCTCCACTTT CASSEGTSVNSPLHF
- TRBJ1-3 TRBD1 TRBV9 TGTGCCAGCAGCGCGAGGACAGGGTCAGGAAACACCATATATTTT CASSARTGSGNTIYF
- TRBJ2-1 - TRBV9 TGTGCCAGCAGCCTGCGGCTGGCCAATGAGCAGTTCTTC CASSLRLANEQFF
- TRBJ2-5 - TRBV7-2 TGTGCCAGCAGCACGCCTCCGGGTGGGGAGACCCAGTACTTC CASSTPPGGETQYF
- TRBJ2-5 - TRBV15 TGTGCCACCAGCACCGGAATGGAGGAGACCCAGTACTTC CATSTGMEETQYF
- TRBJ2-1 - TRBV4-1 TGCGCCAGCAGCCAAGATCTACTGGATGAGCAGTTCTTC CASSQDLLDEQFF
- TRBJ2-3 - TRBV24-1 TGTGCCACCAGTGATTCACGGACTCGCACAGATACGCAGTATTTT CATSDSRTRTDTQYF
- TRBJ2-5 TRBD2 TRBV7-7 TGTGCTAGCAGCCCAACCGGCGGGAGGGTCGAGACCCAGTACTTC CASSPTGGRVETQYF
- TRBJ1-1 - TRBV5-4 TGTGCCACCAGAGATCGGGCCACTGAAGCTTTCTTT CATRDRATEAFF
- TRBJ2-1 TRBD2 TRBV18 TGTGCCAGCTCACCACCGGGGTTAGCGGGAGCCTACAATGAGCAGTTCTTC CASSPPGLAGAYNEQFF
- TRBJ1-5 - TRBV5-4 TGTGCCAGCAGCCCGGACGGCAGGGGCGATCAGCCCCAGCATTTT CASSPDGRGDQPQHF
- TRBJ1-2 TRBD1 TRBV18 TGTGCCAGCTCCGGGGGCAGGGGGAGATTCTATGGCTACACCTTC CASSGGRGRFYGYTF
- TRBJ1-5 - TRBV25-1 TGTGCCAGCAGTGAAGAGGGTCCCCAGGGAGGACAGCCCCAGCATTTT CASSEEGPQGGQPQHF